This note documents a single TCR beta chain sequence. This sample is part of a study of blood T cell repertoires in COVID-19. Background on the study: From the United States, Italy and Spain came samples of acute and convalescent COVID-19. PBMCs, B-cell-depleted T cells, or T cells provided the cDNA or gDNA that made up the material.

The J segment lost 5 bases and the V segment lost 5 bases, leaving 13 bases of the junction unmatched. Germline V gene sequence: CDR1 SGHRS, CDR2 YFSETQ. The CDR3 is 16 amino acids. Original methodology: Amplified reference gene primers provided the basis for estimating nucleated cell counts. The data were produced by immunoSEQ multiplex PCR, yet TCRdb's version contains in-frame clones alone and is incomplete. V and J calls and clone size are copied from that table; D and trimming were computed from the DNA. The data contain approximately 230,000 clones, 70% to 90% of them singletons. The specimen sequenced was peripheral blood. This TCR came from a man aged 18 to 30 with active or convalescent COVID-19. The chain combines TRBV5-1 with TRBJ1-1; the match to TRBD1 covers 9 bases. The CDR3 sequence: CASRSGTGLLNTEAFF. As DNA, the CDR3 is TGCGCCAGCAGATCCGGGACAGGGCTCTTAAATACTGAAGCTTTCTTT.